A single T cell receptor (beta chain) is shown here with its context. What it binds is unknown. The CDR3 length is 16 residues. PCR primers comprised 60 Vbeta and 13 Jbeta primers. The data were produced by immunoSEQ multiplex PCR, yet TCRdb's version contains in-frame clones alone and is incomplete. The sample records 150,000 to 200,000 clones, 80% to 90% being singletons. This entry is derived from a study of cytomegalovirus exposure and HLA in healthy donors. Overall study results and limits: A likely sequencing artifact accounted for one observed cluster of highly shared sequence variants.

The clonotype was recovered from a man aged 18 to 35 in good health and CMV-seropositive. Sequencing was carried out using PBMCs. This chain connects TRBV21-1 to TRBJ1-5; the table assigns TRBD1, which was not confirmed against the DNA. TRBV21-1 is assigned pseudogene status. Written as DNA, the CDR3 is TGTGCCAGCAGCAAACAGGGGGCAGACGGCAATCAGCCCCAGCATTTT. Translated, it gives CASSKQGADGNQPQHF.